This T cell receptor (beta chain) was sequenced during a study of post-analysis software for immune sequencing data (dated by TCRdb to 2015 to 2017). The study in broad terms: Recorded disease courses included relapsing-remitting, secondary progressive and progressive-relapsing multiple sclerosis, with some patients lacking subtype annotation. A subset of samples was prepared in parallel using single-end sample barcoding, then pooled and co-amplified after Illumina adapter ligation. Patient repertoires were compared against roughly 10 previously published healthy control repertoires from donors aged about 6 to 28 years.

What the work shows at the level of the full study, not this receptor alone: When samples were clustered directly using the F measure, samples prepared in the same batch co-clustered strongly, which prompted a batch-effect correction. Multiple sclerosis patients had significantly lower normalized Chao1 diversity than controls, a result that suggests substantial peripheral T-cell clonal expansion. The multiple sclerosis patient group was slightly younger than the control group. Patients showed significantly higher frequencies than controls for several TRBV segments, among them TRBV5-6, TRBV5-1 and TRBV20-1.

A word on this clonotype: The clone's antigen remains unknown. Its ends do not fully match the called genes, so a read error is possible.

TCR beta repertoires were profiled from peripheral blood of roughly 13 young patients with multiple sclerosis to demonstrate the VDJtools post-analysis software. The multiple sclerosis patients were children and adolescents between roughly 6 and 17 years of age. The germline V gene specifies ENHRY as CDR1 and SYGVKD as CDR2. Taken from cysteine to phenylalanine, the CDR3 has 14 residues. This entry keeps only the CDR3 DNA: 42 bases, framed from base 1. The library was built by means of PCR. TCRdb shows the sequencer as Illumina HiSeq 2500. Unique molecular identifiers were incorporated into TCR beta cDNA libraries to reduce PCR and sequencing biases. Per 1 to 10 million input T cells, approximately 500,000 cDNA molecules were obtained, such that each molecule approximated one T cell. The patient libraries were prepared and sequenced using the same protocol as the earlier healthy control dataset. Samples belonging to the same batch were prepared together, multiplexed and sequenced on a shared HiSeq lane. Processing in the source paper ran as follows. MIGEC handled the raw barcoded reads, throwing out single-read molecular identifier groups before consensus assembly and CDR3 extraction. Clonotype tables were post-analysed with VDJtools, normalizing diversity by down-sampling all datasets to the smallest sample size. To correct batch-related cross-sample contamination, repertoire overlap clustering matched CDR3 amino acid sequences but not nucleotide sequences. TCRdb cleaned the public reads at Q25 with fastp, built clones with MiXCR and kept in-frame beta chains. Rows with one shared CDR3 protein collapse into an entry with the most common genes and DNA. The V and J calls reflect TCRdb's pipeline rather than the authors' work. The sample data list around 250,000 distinct CDR3 sequences, and less than 40% of these were observed just once. The top ten constitute around 5% of the sample.

The sequence links TRBV10-3 to TRBJ2-5; the D segment could be TRBD2, given 6 matching bases. Matching the DNA end better, TRBJ2-7 makes the J call doubtful. Sequenced sample: blood. This TCR was sampled from a girl between 10 and 17 years old with multiple sclerosis. The bases are TGTGCCATCAGGGAGTCGGAGGGATCCTACGAGCAGTACTTC. Protein translation: CAIRESEGSYEQYF.